This TCR beta chain was profiled in a study of PD-L1 blockade in urothelial cancer. Study-wide context: Each blood sample yielded a median of 141,255 T cells. Whole-study results and caveats: Durable-benefit patients showed greater tumor-associated blood clone expansion at 3 weeks.

Time point defined: pretreatment peripheral blood. Individual patients had between 1 and 8 samples, taken pretreatment and on-treatment. The templates were synthetic TCR analogs, and they were spiked into each PCR. Measured with immunoSEQ multiplex PCR; TCRdb has only the in-frame clones, and not every one. The repertoire holds just under 50,000 clones, with 80% to 90% as singletons. Points on this clone: The antigen is unknown.

Unmatched junction bases numbered 8, after V lost 5 bases and J lost 0 bases. Germline CDR1 is LNHDA and CDR2 is SQIVND (reference sequence). The CDR3 has 16 residues. The sequences come from PBMCs, collected around atezolizumab (anti-PD-L1) treatment. The chain uses TRBV19 and TRBJ2-7; 9 bases agree with TRBD2. The receptor's source is a man in his 70s with urothelial cancer. The CDR3, as DNA: TGTGCCAGTAGTCGGGTCGCGGGAGGGTCCTCCTACGAGCAGTACTTC. Protein product: CASSRVAGGSSYEQYF.